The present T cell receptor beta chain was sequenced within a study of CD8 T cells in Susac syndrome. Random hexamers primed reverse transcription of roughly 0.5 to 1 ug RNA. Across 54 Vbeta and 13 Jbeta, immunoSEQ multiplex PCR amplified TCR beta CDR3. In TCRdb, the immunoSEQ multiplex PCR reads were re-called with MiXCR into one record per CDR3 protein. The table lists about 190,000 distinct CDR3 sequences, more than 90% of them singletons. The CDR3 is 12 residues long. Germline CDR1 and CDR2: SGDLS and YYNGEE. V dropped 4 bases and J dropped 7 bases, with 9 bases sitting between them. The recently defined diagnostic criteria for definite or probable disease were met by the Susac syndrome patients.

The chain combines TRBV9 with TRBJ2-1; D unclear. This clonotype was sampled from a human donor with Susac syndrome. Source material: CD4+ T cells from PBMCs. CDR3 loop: CASSPVPNEQFF. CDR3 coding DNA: TGTGCCAGCAGCCCAGTCCCAAATGAGCAGTTCTTC.